This TCR beta chain appears in the sequencing data of a study of neurological immune-mediated disorders. Each CDR3 protein gets one entry after TCRdb re-called the 5' RACE reads with MiXCR. Of roughly 100,000 distinct CDR3 sequences listed, roughly 3.5% are singletons. This clonotype showed up many times. Its antigen is still unknown. Study results and caveats: CDR3 amino acid sequences found in expanded clones were never shared across subjects, suggesting private repertoires in all groups. The multiple sclerosis repertoire cluster was not associated with any clinical or MRI feature, with the authors stating that larger cohorts are needed.

Input material: PBMCs. The receptor comes from a woman aged 18-30 years with multiple sclerosis.

CDR3 DNA sequence: TGCGCCAGCAGCCGGGACGGCCAAGAGACCCAGTACTTC. It encodes CASSRDGQETQYF. The V and J genes are TRBV5-1 and TRBJ2-5; D tentatively fits TRBD1 or TRBD2 (5 bases each). The CDR3 covers 13 residues. Germline V gene lookup returns CDR1 SGHRS and CDR2 YFSETQ. The V and J ends lost 4 bases and 1 base respectively, with 8 bases between them.